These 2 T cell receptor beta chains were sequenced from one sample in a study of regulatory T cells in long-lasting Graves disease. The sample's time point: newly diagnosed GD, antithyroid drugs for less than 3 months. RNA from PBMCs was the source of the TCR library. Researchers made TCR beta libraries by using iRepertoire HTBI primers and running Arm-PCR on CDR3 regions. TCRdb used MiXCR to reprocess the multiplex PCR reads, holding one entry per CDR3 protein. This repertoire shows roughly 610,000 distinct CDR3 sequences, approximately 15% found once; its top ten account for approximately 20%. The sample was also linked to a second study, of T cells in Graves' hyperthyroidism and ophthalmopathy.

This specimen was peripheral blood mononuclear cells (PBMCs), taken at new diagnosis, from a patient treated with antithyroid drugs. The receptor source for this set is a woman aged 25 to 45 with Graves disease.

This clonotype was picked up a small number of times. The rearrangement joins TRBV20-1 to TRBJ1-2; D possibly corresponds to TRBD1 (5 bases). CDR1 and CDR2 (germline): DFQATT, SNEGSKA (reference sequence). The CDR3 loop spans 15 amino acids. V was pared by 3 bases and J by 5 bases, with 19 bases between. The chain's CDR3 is CSARRGGMTVYGYTF. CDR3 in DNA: TGCAGTGCTAGGCGGGGGGGGATGACGGTTTATGGCTACACCTTC.

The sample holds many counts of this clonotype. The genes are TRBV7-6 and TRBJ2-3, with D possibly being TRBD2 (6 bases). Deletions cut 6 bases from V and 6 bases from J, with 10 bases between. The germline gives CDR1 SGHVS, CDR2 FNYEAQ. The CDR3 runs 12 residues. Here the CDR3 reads CASSYGGDTQYF. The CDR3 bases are TGTGCCAGCAGTTACGGAGGGGATACGCAGTATTTT.